Shown below are 6 T cell receptor beta chains from a single sample sequenced in a study of shared clonotypes between healthy human individuals. The method was immunoSEQ multiplex PCR; TCRdb's version includes in-frame clones alone and lacks a portion of them. The table lists some 500,000 clones, over 60% of them singletons. Sequenced input: PBMCs. These receptors all stem from a woman in her thirties or forties in good health. Some clones in this sample may be carry-over from other donors' samples.

With respect to this clone: A read error is likely here: a far larger clone is one base away. Within the sample, other DNA sequences also encode this same CDR3. The gene calls are TRBV4-1 and TRBJ2-4; 7 bases match TRBD2. From germline, CDR1 is MGHRA and CDR2 YSYEKL. The CDR3 is 15 residues long. In DNA form, the CDR3 reads TGCGCCAGCTCGGGGGGAGTTTTGGCCAAAAACATCCAGTACTTC. Its protein is CASSGGVLAKNIQYF.

A single count supports this clone. The chain links TRBV5-4 to TRBJ2-7; TRBD2 agrees at 8 bases. CDR1 is SGHNT and CDR2 is YYREEE in the germline V gene (reference sequence). Trimming took 3 bases from V and 2 from J; bases not matched to a gene: 1. The CDR3 is made up of 13 amino acids. The CDR3 DNA is TGTGCCAGCAGCTCGGGACTAGCCTACGAGCAGTACTTC. Amino acids: CASSSGLAYEQYF.

This chain joins TRBV6-5 and TRBJ2-2; D is undetermined. Germline CDR1 reads MNHEY; CDR2 reads SVGAGI. CDR3 length: 14 amino acids. V gave up 2 bases and J gave up 2 bases, with 6 bases separating them. CDR3 protein: CASSYRQNTGELFF. CDR3 bases: TGTGCCAGCAGTTACCGACAAAACACCGGGGAGCTGTTTTTT.

About this clone itself: It differs at one base from a far larger clone, so likely a read error. The V gene is TRBV20-1, the J gene TRBJ2-7; D is ambiguous. This CDR3 comprises 11 residues. V was pared by 2 bases and J by 5 bases, with 7 bases between. The germline V gene has CDR1 DFQATT and CDR2 SNEGSKA (reference sequence). DNA of the CDR3: TGCAGTGCTAGACTATCCCACGAGCAGTACTTC. Encoded protein: CSARLSHEQYF.

This clone appeared once. The chain employs TRBV30 and TRBJ2-1; possibly TRBD2 for D (6 bases). Per the germline V gene, CDR1 is GTSNPN and CDR2 is SVGIG (reference sequence). V was pared by 8 bases and J by 1 base, with 6 bases between. This CDR3 contains 11 residues. CDR3 nucleotide sequence: TGTGCCCGGGGGTCCTACAATGAGCAGTTCTTC. Amino acids: CARGSYNEQFF.

J is TRBJ1-5 and V is TRBV28; 7 nucleotides agree with TRBD1. CDR1 is MDHEN, CDR2 SYDVKM, per germline. The junction had 7 bases not matched to a gene; V was cut back by 3 bases and J by 8 bases. The CDR3 has 14 residues. CDR3 protein: CASSLTGQTEPQHF. CDR3 sequence (DNA): TGTGCCAGCAGTTTGACAGGGCAAACGGAGCCCCAGCATTTT. Based on the CDR3 plus reference TRBV28 and TRBJ1-5, the full variable domain is DVKVTQSSRYLVKRTGEKVFLECVQDMDHENMFWYRQDPGLGLRLIYFSYDVKMKEKGDIPEGYSVSREKKERFSLILESASTNQTSMYLCASSLTGQTEPQHFGDGTRLSIL.